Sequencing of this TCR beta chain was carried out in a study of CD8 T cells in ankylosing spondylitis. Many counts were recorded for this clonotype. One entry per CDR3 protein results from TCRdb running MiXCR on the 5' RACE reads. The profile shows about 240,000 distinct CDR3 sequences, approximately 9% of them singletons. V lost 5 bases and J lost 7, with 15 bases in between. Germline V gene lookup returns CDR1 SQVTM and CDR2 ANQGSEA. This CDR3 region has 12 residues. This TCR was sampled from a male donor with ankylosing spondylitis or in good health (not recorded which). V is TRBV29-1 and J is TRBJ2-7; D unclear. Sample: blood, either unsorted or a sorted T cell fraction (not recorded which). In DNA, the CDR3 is TGCAGCGTTAGGCCCTGGGATAGGGAGCAGTACTTC. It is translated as CSVRPWDREQYF.